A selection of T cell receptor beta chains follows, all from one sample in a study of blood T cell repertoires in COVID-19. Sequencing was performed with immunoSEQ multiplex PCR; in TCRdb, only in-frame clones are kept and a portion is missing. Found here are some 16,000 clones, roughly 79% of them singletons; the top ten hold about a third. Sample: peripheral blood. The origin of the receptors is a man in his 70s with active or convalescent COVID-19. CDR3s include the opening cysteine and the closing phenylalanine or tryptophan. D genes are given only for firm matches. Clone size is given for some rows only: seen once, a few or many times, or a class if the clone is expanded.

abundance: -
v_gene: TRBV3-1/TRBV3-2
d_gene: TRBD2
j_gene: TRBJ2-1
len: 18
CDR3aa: CASSQEPIVGGRAPEQFF
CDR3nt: TGTGCCAGCAGCCAAGAACCCATAGTCGGCGGGAGGGCCCCTGAGCAGTTCTTC

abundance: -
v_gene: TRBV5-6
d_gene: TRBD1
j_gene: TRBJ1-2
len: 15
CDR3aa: CASSRYAGGAYGYTF
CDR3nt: TGTGCCAGCAGCCGCTATGCAGGGGGCGCTTATGGCTACACCTTC

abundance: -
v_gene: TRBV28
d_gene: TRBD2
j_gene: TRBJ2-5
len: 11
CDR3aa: CATRTSETQYF
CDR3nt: TGTGCCACTAGGACTAGTGAGACCCAGTACTTC

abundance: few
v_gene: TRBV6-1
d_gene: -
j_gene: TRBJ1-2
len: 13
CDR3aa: CASSERRNYGYTF
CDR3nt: TGTGCCAGCAGTGAAAGGAGGAACTATGGCTACACCTTC

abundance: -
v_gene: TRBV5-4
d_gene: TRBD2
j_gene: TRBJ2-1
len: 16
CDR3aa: CASSMGGLAGVDEQFF
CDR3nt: TGTGCCAGCAGCATGGGGGGACTAGCGGGAGTGGATGAGCAGTTCTTC

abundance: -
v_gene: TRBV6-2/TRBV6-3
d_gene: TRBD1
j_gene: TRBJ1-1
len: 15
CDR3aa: CASSTTDRGGTEAFF
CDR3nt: TGTGCCAGCAGTACCACGGACAGGGGAGGCACTGAAGCTTTCTTT

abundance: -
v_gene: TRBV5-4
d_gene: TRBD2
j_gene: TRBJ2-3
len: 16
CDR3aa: CASRPGLAALTDTQYF
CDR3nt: TGTGCCAGCAGACCGGGACTAGCGGCCCTCACAGATACGCAGTATTTT

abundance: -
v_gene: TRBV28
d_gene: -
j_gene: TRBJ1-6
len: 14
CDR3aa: CASSAAGARAPLHF
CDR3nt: TGTGCCAGCAGTGCCGCGGGGGCCCGAGCACCCCTCCACTTT

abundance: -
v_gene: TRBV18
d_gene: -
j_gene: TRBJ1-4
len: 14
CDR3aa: CASSPGQFNEKLFF
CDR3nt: TGTGCCAGCTCACCTGGACAGTTTAATGAAAAACTGTTTTTT

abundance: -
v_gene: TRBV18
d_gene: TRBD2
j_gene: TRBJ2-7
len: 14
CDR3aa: CASSRLAGGDEQYF
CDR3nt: TGTGCCAGCTCGCGACTAGCGGGAGGGGACGAGCAGTACTTC

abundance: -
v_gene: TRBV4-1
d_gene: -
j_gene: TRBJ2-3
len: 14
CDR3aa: CASSQGVGTDTQYF
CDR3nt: TGCGCCAGCAGCCAAGGGGTCGGGACAGATACGCAGTATTTT

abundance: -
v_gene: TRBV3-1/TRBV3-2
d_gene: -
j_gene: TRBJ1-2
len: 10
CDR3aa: CASSSRGYTF
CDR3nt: TGTGCCAGCAGCTCCAGGGGCTACACCTTC

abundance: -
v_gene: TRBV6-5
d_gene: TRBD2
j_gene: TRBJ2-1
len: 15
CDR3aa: CASRRGLAGMNEQFF
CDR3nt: TGTGCCAGCAGGAGGGGACTAGCGGGTATGAATGAGCAGTTCTTC

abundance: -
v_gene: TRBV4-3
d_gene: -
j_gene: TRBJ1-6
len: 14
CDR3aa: CASSRVTGNSPLHF
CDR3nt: TGCGCCAGCAGCCGAGTAACAGGGAATTCACCCCTCCACTTT

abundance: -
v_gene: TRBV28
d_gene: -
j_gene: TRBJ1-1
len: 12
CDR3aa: CASTSVNTEAFF
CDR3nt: TGTGCCAGCACCTCGGTGAACACTGAAGCTTTCTTT

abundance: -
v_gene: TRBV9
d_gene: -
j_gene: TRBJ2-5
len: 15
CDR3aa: CASSEAPRLEETQYF
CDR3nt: TGTGCCAGCAGCGAAGCGCCCCGCCTTGAAGAGACCCAGTACTTC

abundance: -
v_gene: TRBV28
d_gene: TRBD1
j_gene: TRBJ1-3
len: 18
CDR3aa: CASSLYFDRDSSGNTIYF
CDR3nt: TGTGCCAGCAGTTTATACTTCGACAGGGATAGTTCTGGAAACACCATATATTTT

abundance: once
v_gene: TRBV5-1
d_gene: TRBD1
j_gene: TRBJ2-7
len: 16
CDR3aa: CASSSGTGGLWDEQYF
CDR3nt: TGCGCCAGCAGCTCCGGGACAGGGGGTTTGTGGGACGAGCAGTACTTC

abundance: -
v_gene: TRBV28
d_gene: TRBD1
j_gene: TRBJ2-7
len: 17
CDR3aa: CASSPPWDRGSHHEQYF
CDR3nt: TGTGCCAGCAGTCCCCCATGGGACAGGGGATCTCACCACGAGCAGTACTTC

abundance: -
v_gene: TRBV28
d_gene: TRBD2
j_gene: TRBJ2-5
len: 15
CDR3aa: CASSLSGGSQETQYF
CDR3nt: TGTGCCAGCAGTCTCTCGGGGGGGAGTCAAGAGACCCAGTACTTC

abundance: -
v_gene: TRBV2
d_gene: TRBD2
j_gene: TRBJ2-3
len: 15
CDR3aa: CASSEGNLAGGTQYF
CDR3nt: TGTGCCAGCAGTGAAGGGAATCTAGCGGGAGGTACGCAGTATTTT

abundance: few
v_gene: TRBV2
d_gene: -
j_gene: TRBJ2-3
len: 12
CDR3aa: CASRQGLDTQYF
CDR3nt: TGTGCCAGCAGGCAGGGTTTGGATACGCAGTATTTT

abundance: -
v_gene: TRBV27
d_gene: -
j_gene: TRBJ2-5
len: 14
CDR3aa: CASSLVRAEGTQYF
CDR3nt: TGTGCCAGCAGTTTGGTTAGGGCTGAGGGGACCCAGTACTTC

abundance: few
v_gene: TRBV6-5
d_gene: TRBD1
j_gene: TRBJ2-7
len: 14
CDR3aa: CASSPGTGIHEQYF
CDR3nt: TGTGCCAGCAGTCCCGGGACAGGGATCCACGAGCAGTACTTC

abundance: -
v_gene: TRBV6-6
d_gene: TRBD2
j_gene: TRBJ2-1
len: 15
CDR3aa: CASRQLAGGGDEQFF
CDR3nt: TGTGCCAGCAGGCAACTAGCGGGAGGTGGCGATGAGCAGTTCTTC

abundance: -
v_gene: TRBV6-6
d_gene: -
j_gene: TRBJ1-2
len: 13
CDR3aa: CASSSSEINGYTF
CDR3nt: -

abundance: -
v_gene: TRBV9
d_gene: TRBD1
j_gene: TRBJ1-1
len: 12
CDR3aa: CARDRTVTEAFF
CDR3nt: TGTGCCAGGGACAGGACGGTCACTGAAGCTTTCTTT

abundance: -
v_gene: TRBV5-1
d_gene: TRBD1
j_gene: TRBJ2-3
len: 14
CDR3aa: CASRMTGGADTQYF
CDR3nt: TGCGCCAGCAGAATGACAGGGGGCGCAGATACGCAGTATTTT

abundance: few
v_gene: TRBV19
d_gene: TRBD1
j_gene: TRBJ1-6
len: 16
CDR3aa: CASSLGSGQVNSPLHF
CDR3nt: TGTGCCAGTAGTCTCGGCTCGGGACAGGTTAATTCACCCCTCCACTTT

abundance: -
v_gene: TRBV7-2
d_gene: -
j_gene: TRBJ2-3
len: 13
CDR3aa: CASSLGTGDTQYF
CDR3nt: TGTGCCAGCAGCTTGGGTACCGGGGATACGCAGTATTTT

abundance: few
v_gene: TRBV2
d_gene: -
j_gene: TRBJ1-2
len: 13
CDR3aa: CASSVQGHYGYTF
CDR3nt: TGTGCCAGCAGTGTACAGGGACACTATGGCTACACCTTC

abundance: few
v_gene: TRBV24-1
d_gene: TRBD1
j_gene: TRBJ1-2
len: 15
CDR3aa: CATSGSTGGNYGYTF
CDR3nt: TGTGCCACCAGTGGCAGCACAGGGGGTAACTATGGCTACACCTTC

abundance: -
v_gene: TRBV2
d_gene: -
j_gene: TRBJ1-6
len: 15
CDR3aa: CASSGQPPPNSPLHF
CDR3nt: TGTGCCAGCAGTGGACAGCCTCCTCCCAATTCACCCCTCCACTTT

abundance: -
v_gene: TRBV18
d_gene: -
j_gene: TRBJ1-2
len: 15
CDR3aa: CASSPGRREADGYTF
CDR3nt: TGTGCCAGCTCCCCCGGGCGGAGGGAAGCGGACGGCTACACCTTC

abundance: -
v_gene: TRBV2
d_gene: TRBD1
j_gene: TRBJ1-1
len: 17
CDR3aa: CASRVSPGGPTNTEAFF
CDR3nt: TGTGCCAGCAGGGTATCCCCAGGGGGACCCACGAACACTGAAGCTTTCTTT

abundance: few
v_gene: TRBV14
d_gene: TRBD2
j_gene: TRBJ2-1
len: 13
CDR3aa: CASSHGLAGDQFF
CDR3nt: TGTGCCAGCAGCCACGGACTAGCGGGAGATCAGTTCTTC

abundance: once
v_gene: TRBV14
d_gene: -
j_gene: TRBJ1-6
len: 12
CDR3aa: CASSLFGSPLHF
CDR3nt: TGTGCCAGCAGCCTCTTCGGGTCACCCCTCCACTTT

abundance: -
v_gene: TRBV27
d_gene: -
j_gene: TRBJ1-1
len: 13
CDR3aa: CASSLEGNTEAFF
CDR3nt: TGTGCCAGCAGTTTGGAGGGGAACACTGAAGCTTTCTTT

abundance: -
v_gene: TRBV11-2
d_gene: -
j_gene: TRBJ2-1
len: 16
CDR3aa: CASSLGRGRGRNEQFF
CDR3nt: TGTGCCAGCAGCTTAGGGAGGGGGCGAGGGCGCAATGAGCAGTTCTTC

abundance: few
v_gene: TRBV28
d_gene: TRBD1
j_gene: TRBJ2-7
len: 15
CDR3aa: CASSLWVRGLYEQYF
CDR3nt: TGTGCCAGCAGTTTATGGGTCAGGGGGCTCTACGAGCAGTACTTC

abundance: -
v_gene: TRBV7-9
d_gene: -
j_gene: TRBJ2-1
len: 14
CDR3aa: CASSLAQGRTEQFF
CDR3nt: TGTGCCAGCAGCTTAGCGCAAGGGAGAACCGAGCAGTTCTTC

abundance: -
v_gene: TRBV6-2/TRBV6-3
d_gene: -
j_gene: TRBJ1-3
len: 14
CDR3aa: CASSDGGIGNTIYF
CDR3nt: TGTGCCAGCAGCGACGGAGGGATTGGAAACACCATATATTTT

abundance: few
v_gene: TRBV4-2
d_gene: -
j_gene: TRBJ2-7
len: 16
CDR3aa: CASSQDRTEKTYEQYF
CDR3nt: TGTGCCAGCAGCCAAGATCGGACAGAGAAAACCTACGAGCAGTACTTC

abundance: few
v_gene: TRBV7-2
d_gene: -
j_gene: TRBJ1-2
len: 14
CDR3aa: CASSLDKGQRGYTF
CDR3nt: TGTGCCAGCAGCTTAGACAAAGGACAGAGGGGCTACACCTTC

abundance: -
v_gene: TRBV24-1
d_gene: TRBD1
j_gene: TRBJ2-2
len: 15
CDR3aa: CATSGTGGISGELFF
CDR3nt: TGTGCCACCTCCGGGACAGGGGGCATTAGCGGGGAGCTGTTTTTT

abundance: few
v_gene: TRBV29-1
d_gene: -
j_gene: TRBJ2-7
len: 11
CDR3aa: CSVVLDHEQYF
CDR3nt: TGCAGCGTTGTACTTGATCACGAGCAGTACTTC

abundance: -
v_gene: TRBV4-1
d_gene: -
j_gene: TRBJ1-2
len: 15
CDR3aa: CASSQDPGLNYGYTF
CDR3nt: TGCGCCAGCAGCCAAGATCCCGGACTTAACTATGGCTACACCTTC

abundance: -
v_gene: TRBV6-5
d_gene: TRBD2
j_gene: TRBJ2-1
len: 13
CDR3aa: CASTLAEYNEQFF
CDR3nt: TGTGCCAGCACCCTAGCGGAATACAATGAGCAGTTCTTC

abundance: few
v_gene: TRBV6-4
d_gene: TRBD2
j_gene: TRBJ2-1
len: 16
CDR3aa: CASSDRLAGGLYEQFF
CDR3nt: TGTGCCAGCAGTGACCGACTAGCGGGGGGCCTTTACGAGCAGTTCTTC

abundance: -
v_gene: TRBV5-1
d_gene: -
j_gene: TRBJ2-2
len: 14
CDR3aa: CASKNTTNTGELFF
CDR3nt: TGCGCCAGCAAGAACACTACGAACACCGGGGAGCTGTTTTTT

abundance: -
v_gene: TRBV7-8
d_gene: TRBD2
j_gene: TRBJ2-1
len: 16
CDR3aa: CASSSRGTREGHEQFF
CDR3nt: TGTGCCAGCAGCTCGCGAGGGACTAGGGAGGGGCATGAGCAGTTCTTC